This T cell receptor beta chain was identified in a study of blood T cell repertoires in COVID-19. Study details: Samples of COVID-19 (acute and convalescent) were obtained from the United States, Italy and Spain. From T cells, B-cell-depleted T cells, or PBMCs came the material, which was cDNA or gDNA.

Original analysis: Nucleated cell counts were estimated from reference gene primer amplification. The data were produced by immunoSEQ multiplex PCR, yet TCRdb's version contains in-frame clones alone and is incomplete. V and J calls and clone size follow that table, whereas D and trimming were derived from the DNA. The sample shows more than 120,000 clones, 88% of them seen only once. The V gene's germline CDR1 is MNHEY and CDR2 SMNVEV (reference sequence). The CDR3 runs 15 residues. The V gene lost 3 bases and the J gene lost 0 bases, with 12 bases spanning the gap. Sequenced sample: peripheral blood. The clonotype originates from a human donor in a cohort sampled during active COVID-19. The chain has TRBV27 and TRBJ2-7; D perhaps matches TRBD2 (5 bases). The CDR3 here is CASSFGVGFSYEQYF. The CDR3 DNA is TGTGCCAGCAGTTTCGGGGTGGGGTTCTCCTACGAGCAGTACTTC.